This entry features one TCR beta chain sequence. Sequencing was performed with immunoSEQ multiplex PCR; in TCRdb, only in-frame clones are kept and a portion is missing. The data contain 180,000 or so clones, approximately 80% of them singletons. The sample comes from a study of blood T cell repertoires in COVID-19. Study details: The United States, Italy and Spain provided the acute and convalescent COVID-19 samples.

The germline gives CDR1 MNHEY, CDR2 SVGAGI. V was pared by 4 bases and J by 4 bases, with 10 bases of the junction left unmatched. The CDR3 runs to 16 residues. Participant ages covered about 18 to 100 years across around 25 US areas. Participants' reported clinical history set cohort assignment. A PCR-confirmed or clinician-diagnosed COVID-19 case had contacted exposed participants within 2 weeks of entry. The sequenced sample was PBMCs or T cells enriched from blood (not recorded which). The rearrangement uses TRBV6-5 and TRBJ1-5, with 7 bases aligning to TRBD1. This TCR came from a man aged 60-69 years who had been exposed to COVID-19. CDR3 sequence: CASSSNRDSYNQPQHF. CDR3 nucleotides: TGTGCCAGCAGTTCCAACCGGGACAGTTATAATCAGCCCCAGCATTTT.